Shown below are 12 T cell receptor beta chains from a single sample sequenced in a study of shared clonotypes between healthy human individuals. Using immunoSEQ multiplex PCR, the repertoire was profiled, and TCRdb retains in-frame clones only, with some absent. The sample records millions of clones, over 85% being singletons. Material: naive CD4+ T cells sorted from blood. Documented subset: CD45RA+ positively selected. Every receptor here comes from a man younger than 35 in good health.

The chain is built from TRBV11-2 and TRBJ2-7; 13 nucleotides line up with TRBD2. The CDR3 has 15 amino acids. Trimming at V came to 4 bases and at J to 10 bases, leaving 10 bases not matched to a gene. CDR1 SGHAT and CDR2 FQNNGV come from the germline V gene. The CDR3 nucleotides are TGTGCCAGCAGCTCCGGACTAGCGGGAGTTCTGACACAGTACTTC. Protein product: CASSSGLAGVLTQYF.

CDR3 sequence: CASSSTGGVYEQYF. CDR3 DNA sequence: TGTGCCAGTAGTAGCACAGGGGGAGTATACGAGCAGTACTTC. The chain has TRBV19 and TRBJ2-7; 8 bases line up with TRBD1. V lost 4 bases, J lost 4 bases, and 6 bases stayed unmatched. This CDR3 region has 14 residues. The V gene's germline CDR1 is LNHDA and CDR2 SQIVND (reference sequence).

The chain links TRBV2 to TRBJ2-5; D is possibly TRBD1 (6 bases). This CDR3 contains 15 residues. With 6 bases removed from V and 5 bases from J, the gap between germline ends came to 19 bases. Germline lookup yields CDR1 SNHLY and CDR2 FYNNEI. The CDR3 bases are TGTGCCAGCAGACCCGCGGGCAGGGGAAAGGAGACCCAGTACTTC. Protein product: CASRPAGRGKETQYF.

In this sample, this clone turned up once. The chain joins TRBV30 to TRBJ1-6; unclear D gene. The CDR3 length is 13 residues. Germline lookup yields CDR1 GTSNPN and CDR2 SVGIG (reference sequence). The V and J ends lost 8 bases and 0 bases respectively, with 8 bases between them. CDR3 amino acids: CAQDGSYNSPLHF. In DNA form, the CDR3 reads TGTGCCCAAGATGGCTCCTATAATTCACCCCTCCACTTT. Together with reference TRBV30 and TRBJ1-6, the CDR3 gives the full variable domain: SQTIHQWPATLVQPVGSPLSLECTVEGTSNPNLYWYRQAAGRGLQLLFYSVGIGQISSEVPQNLSASRPQDRQFILSSKKLLLSDSGFYLCAQDGSYNSPLHFGNGTRLTVT.

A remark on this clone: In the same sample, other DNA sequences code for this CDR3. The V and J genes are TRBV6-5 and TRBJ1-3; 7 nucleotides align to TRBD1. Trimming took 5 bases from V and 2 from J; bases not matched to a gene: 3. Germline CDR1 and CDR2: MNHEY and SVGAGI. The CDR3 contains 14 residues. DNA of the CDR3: TGTGCCAGCAGTCTAGACAGGGCTGGAAACACCATATATTTT. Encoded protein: CASSLDRAGNTIYF.

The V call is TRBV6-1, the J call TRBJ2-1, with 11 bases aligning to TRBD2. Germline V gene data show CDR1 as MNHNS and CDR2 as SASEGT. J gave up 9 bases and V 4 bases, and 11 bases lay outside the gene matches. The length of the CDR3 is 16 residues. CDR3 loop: CASSVLAGGSNGEQFF. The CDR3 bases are TGTGCCAGCAGTGTCCTAGCGGGAGGCTCGAATGGTGAGCAGTTCTTC.

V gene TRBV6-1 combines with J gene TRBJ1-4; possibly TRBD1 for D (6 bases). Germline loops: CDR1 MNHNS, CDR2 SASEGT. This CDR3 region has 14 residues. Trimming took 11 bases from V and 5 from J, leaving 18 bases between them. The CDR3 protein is CACRRGDQNEKLFF. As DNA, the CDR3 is TGTGCCTGCCGTAGGGGGGATCAGAATGAAAAACTGTTTTTT.

CDR3 sequence (DNA): TGTGCCAGCAGAGCAGGGAGCTCCTACGAGCAGTACTTC. Protein: CASRAGSSYEQYF. The chain couples TRBV6-6 to TRBJ2-7; possibly TRBD1 or TRBD2 for D (5 bases each). The germline V and J ends were trimmed by 6 bases and 0 bases, with 9 bases remaining between them. The CDR3 extends over 13 amino acids. Germline CDR1 and CDR2: MNHNY and SVGAGI (reference sequence).

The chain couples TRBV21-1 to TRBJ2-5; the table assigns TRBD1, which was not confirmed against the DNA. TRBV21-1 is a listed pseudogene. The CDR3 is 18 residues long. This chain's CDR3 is CASSNGRDGRGQQETQYF. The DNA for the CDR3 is TGTGCCAGCAGCAATGGTAGGGACGGCAGGGGGCAACAAGAGACCCAGTACTTC.

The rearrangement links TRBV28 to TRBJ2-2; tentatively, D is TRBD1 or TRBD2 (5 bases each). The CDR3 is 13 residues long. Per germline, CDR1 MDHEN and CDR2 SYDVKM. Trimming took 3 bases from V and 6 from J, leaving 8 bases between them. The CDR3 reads CASSLGTAGELFF. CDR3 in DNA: TGTGCCAGCAGTTTGGGGACGGCCGGGGAGCTGTTTTTT.

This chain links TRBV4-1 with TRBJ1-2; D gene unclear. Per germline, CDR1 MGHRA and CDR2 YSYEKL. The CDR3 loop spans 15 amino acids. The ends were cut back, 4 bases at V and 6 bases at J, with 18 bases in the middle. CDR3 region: CASSPYSGPKDGYTF. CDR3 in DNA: TGCGCCAGCAGCCCCTACTCCGGGCCAAAGGATGGCTACACCTTC.

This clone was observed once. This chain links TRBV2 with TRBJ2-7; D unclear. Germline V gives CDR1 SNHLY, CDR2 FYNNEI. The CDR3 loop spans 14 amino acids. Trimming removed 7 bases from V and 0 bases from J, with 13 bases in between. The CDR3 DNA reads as TGTGCCAGCACGAAAGGGCTGAGCTCCTACGAGCAGTACTTC. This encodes CASTKGLSSYEQYF.